The 5 T cell receptor beta chains listed next were all sequenced from one sample in a study of shared clonotypes between healthy human individuals. Only in-frame clones appear in the TCRdb table, and some are missing; sequencing was by immunoSEQ multiplex PCR. The sample consists of 2.5 million or so clones, just over 90% of them appearing once. Sequencing input: naive CD4+ T cells sorted from blood. Specified subset: CD45RA+ positively selected. These receptors all stem from a man in his late teens or twenties in good health.

The V gene is TRBV6-5, the J gene TRBJ2-2; D is perhaps TRBD2 (5 bases). CDR3 length equals 13 residues. In germline, CDR1 is MNHEY, CDR2 SVGAGI. Trimming stripped 6 bases from V and 9 bases from J, with 14 bases between. The CDR3 loop reads CASSITRARELFF. CDR3 DNA sequence: TGTGCCAGCAGCATCACTAGGGCCCGGGAGCTGTTTTTT.

The chain recombines TRBV2 with TRBJ2-7; no reliable D call. The CDR3 spans 16 residues. Germline V gene lookup returns CDR1 SNHLY and CDR2 FYNNEI. The V end was cut by 6 bases, the J end by 2 bases, with 20 bases between. The CDR3 spells CASRSHPKTDPYEQYF. The CDR3 DNA sequence: TGTGCCAGCAGATCCCACCCCAAAACAGATCCCTACGAGCAGTACTTC.

The V and J genes are TRBV5-1 and TRBJ1-1; D remains unclear. The CDR3 covers 15 residues. V was pared by 2 bases and J by 0 bases, with 11 bases between. Germline CDR1 is SGHRS and CDR2 is YFSETQ. CDR3 DNA sequence: TGCGCCAGCAGCTTAGGGCACGGGTTGAACACTGAAGCTTTCTTT. Encoded protein: CASSLGHGLNTEAFF.

This rearrangement joins TRBV28 to TRBJ1-5; 9 nucleotides align to TRBD1. Trimming cost V 8 bases and J 2 bases; bases outside gene matches: 10. The CDR3 runs 16 residues. CDR1 MDHEN and CDR2 SYDVKM come from the germline V gene. The CDR3 sequence: CASAPGDRVGNQPQHF. The CDR3 DNA follows: TGTGCCAGCGCACCGGGGGACAGGGTAGGCAATCAGCCCCAGCATTTT.

This clone came up once. The chain carries TRBV7-9 and TRBJ2-7; perhaps TRBD1 as D (5 bases). The germline V gene has CDR1 SEHNR and CDR2 FQNEAQ (reference sequence). The CDR3 length is 14 residues. Trimming removed 2 bases from V and 5 bases from J, with 13 bases in between. The CDR3 region has the DNA TGTGCCAGCAGCTTATTGGGCTTAGGGGACGAGCAGTACTTC. It yields the protein CASSLLGLGDEQYF.